Detailed here is one T cell receptor beta chain. Antigen specificity is unknown. Terminally differentiated effector memory CD45RA+ cells were excluded by CCR7 positive selection of CD45RO-negative cells. HIV-negative, healthy adults without recent acute infections or vaccinations were the donors. Only in-frame clones appear in the TCRdb table, and some are missing; sequencing was by immunoSEQ multiplex PCR. Among approximately 650,000 clones listed, around 95% were seen once. These data come from a study of shared clonotypes between healthy human individuals. Study-wide results and caveats: Rarefaction showed that sequencing of sorted subsets was incomplete (despite large depth).

The sequence was collected from a woman in her twenties or thirties in good health. The sample taken for sequencing was naive CD8+ T cells sorted from blood.

CDR3 loop: CASHSGGPLSYNEQFF. The CDR3, as DNA: TGTGCCAGCCACAGTGGCGGTCCCCTCTCCTACAATGAGCAGTTCTTC. The chain links TRBV5-4 to TRBJ2-1; unclear D gene. Germline-derived CDR1 and CDR2 are SGHNT and YYREEE (reference sequence). The germline V and J ends were trimmed by 7 bases and 0 bases, with 17 bases remaining between them. This CDR3 contains 16 residues.